This T cell receptor (beta chain) is from a study of T cells in women clearing cervical HPV infection. Assay used: immunoSEQ multiplex PCR; TCRdb lists only in-frame clones, some missing. The sample's table shows about 48,000 clones. The sample was blood buffy coat. The receptor comes from a woman aged 18 to 75 with a cervical HPV16 infection that either progressed to CIN3+ or cleared (not recorded which).

Partial CDR3 DNA: TGTGCCAGCAGTGACGCCTACGAG. Protein sequence: CASSDAYE. The entire CDR3 sequence reads CASSDAYEQYF. The V and J genes are TRBV6-1 and TRBJ2-7; D call uncertain. The read terminates 3 residues before the CDR3 end, so the remaining end is supplied by the germline J gene. The CDR3 is 11 residues long. In germline, CDR1 is MNHNS, CDR2 SASEGT. The germline V and J ends were trimmed by 3 bases and 2 bases, with 2 bases remaining between them.